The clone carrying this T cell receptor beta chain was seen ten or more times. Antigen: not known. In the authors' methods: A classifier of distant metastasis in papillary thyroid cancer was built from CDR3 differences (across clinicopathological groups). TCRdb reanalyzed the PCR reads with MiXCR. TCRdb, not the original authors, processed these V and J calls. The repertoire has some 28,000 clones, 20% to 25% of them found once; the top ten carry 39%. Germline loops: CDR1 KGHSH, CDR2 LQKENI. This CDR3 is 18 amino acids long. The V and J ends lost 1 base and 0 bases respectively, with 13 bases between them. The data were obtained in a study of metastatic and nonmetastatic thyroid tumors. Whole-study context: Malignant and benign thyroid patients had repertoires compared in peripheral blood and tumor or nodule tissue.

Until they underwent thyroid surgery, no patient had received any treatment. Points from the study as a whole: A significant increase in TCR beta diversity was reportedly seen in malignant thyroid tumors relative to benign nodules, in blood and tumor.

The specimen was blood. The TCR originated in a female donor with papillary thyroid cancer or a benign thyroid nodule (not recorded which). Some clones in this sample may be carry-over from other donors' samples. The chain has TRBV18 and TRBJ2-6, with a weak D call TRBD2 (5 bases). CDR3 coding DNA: TGTGCCAGCTCACCACGGGCCGTTGGGAGCTCTGGGGCCAACGTCCTGACTTTC. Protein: CASSPRAVGSSGANVLTF.